Listed here is a single TCR beta chain. Germline CDR1 is KGHSH and CDR2 is LQKENI. The J segment lost 8 bases and the V segment lost 2 bases, leaving 7 bases of the junction unmatched. CDR3 length: 15 residues. The data are from a study of blood T cell repertoires in COVID-19. Background on the study: PBMCs, B-cell-depleted T cells, or T cells provided the cDNA or gDNA that made up the material.

Sequencing used immunoSEQ multiplex PCR; TCRdb keeps in-frame clones, though not all of them. The sample includes more than 85,000 clones, over 65% of them seen just once. This receptor was identified in a woman aged 55-69 years with acute or convalescent COVID-19. The chain joins TRBV18 to TRBJ2-1, with 9 bases identical to TRBD2. The sequenced sample consisted of peripheral blood. The CDR3 nucleotides are TGTGCCAGCTCACCAGCGGGAGGGCCGGGCGATGAGCAGTTCTTC. Translated: CASSPAGGPGDEQFF.